One sample yielded the 2 T cell receptor beta chains listed below, sequenced in a study of read filtering for tumor transcriptome and immune sequencing. From 400 to 450 ng of RNA, a library with molecular barcoded alpha/delta and beta/gamma adaptors was made. Each CDR3 protein gets one entry after TCRdb re-called the reads with MiXCR. This table has fewer than 7,000 distinct CDR3 sequences, 20% to 25% appearing once. Specimen: a population of CD138-negative cells sorted from bone marrow. All receptors derive from a donor at least 40 years old with multiple myeloma.

This clonotype is medium-sized within its sample. The V call is TRBV10-3, the J call TRBJ2-7, with TRBD2 as a possible D gene (5 bases). The CDR3 runs to 12 residues. V shed 1 base and J shed 5 bases, with 6 bases lying between them. Per germline, CDR1 ENHRY and CDR2 SYGVKD. The CDR3 loop is CAISEFGDEQYF. The CDR3 nucleotides read TGTGCCATCAGTGAGTTCGGGGACGAGCAGTACTTC.

By proportion, this clonotype is medium-sized. The rearrangement links TRBV12-3 or TRBV12-4 to TRBJ2-3; D uncertain. The CDR3 has 15 amino acids. Trimming stripped 1 base from V and 2 bases from J, with 10 bases between. CDR3: CASSLVFQDTDTQYF. CDR3 DNA: TGTGCCAGCAGTTTAGTTTTTCAGGACACAGATACGCAGTATTTT.